These T cell receptor beta chains were read from a single sample in a study of blood T cells in healthy people across ages. In TCRdb, the 5' RACE reads were re-called with MiXCR into one record per CDR3 protein. The sample consists of around 1.5 million distinct CDR3 sequences, roughly 60% of them appearing once. The sequencing input was blood. The receptors were gathered from a man between 18 and 29 years old in good health. CDR3s include the opening cysteine and the closing phenylalanine or tryptophan. The D gene is left open where the match is weak. Where a row states a size, it is once, few, many or the class of an expanded clone; other rows omit it.

CDR3 DNA,CDR3 protein,clone size,D gene,J gene,V gene
TGTGCCAGCAGTCGAAACAGGGTTGGGGTTTACGAGCAGTACTTC,CASSRNRVGVYEQYF,.,.,TRBJ2-7,TRBV6-6
TGTGCCAGCAGCACTAGCGGGAGGCTCCCCTACGAGCAGTACTTC,CASSTSGRLPYEQYF,few,TRBD2,TRBJ2-7,TRBV7-9
TGTGCTAGTGGTTTGGGTCCTACCACCTACGAGCAGTACTTC,CASGLGPTTYEQYF,few,.,TRBJ2-7,TRBV12-5
TGCAGCGTTGAAGTGGTAAGCCTAACCTACGAGCAGTACTTC,CSVEVVSLTYEQYF,.,.,TRBJ2-7,TRBV29-1
TGTGCCAGCAGCTCCGAGACTAGCGGGGAAGAGACCCAGTACTTC,CASSSETSGEETQYF,.,TRBD2,TRBJ2-5,TRBV11-2
TGCAGCGTCGAAAAGGGCCTGAACACTGAAGCTTTCTTT,CSVEKGLNTEAFF,.,.,TRBJ1-1,TRBV29-1
TGCAGTGCTAGAGGACTACTACCACGAGGTGATACGCAGTATTTT,CSARGLLPRGDTQYF,once,.,TRBJ2-3,TRBV20-1
TGTGCCAGCAGCGAGGGGACTAGCGTCAATGAGCAGTTCTTC,CASSEGTSVNEQFF,.,TRBD2,TRBJ2-1,TRBV9
TGCGCCAGCAGCCAAGGAGCGGGGGGATTATATCACATTCAGTACTTC,CASSQGAGGLYHIQYF,.,TRBD2,TRBJ2-4,TRBV4-1
TGTGCCAGCAGTTACCGGATTGAGAATGAAAAACTGTTTTTT,CASSYRIENEKLFF,.,.,TRBJ1-4,TRBV6-6
TGTGCCAGCGGAACGGACAGCCCGGGGGGGCAGTACTTC,CASGTDSPGGQYF,.,.,TRBJ2-7,TRBV12-3/TRBV12-4
TGTGCCATCAGTGACCCCCCCAACGGCACAGATACGCAGTATTTT,CAISDPPNGTDTQYF,.,.,TRBJ2-3,TRBV10-3
TGTGCCAGCAGTGGCGGACTATTGGGAGAGACCCAGTACTTC,CASSGGLLGETQYF,.,.,TRBJ2-5,TRBV25-1
TGCGCCAGCAGCACCGGACTAGCCTCATCTACAGAGACCCAGTACTTC,CASSTGLASSTETQYF,once,TRBD2,TRBJ2-5,TRBV5-1
TGCAGTGCAGGGGGGCTAGCCGGTGGTGAGCAGTTCTTC,CSAGGLAGGEQFF,.,.,TRBJ2-1,TRBV20-1
TGCGCCAGCAGCTTAAACATAGAAACTAGCGGTCAAGAGACCCAGTACTTC,CASSLNIETSGQETQYF,few,TRBD2,TRBJ2-5,TRBV5-1
TGTGCCAGCAGCAGGGGTCGTGGCAGGGGAGATTACGAGCAGTACTTC,CASSRGRGRGDYEQYF,.,.,TRBJ2-7,TRBV21-1
TGTGCCAGCAGTCCTATCGGGGTTGGTGGTGAAAAACTGTTTTTT,CASSPIGVGGEKLFF,few,.,TRBJ1-4,TRBV27
TGTGCCAGCAGCTTAGTCTCCGGCCCTCAGAATGAGCAGTTCTTC,CASSLVSGPQNEQFF,.,.,TRBJ2-1,TRBV7-9
TGTGCCAGTTCTAGCGGGGGGACGTACACTGAGCAGTTCTTC,CASSSGGTYTEQFF,.,TRBD2,TRBJ2-1,TRBV4-2
TGTGCCATCAGTGAGGCGTTAGCGGGAGCCAATGAGCAGTTCTTC,CAISEALAGANEQFF,few,TRBD2,TRBJ2-1,TRBV10-3
TGTGCCAGCAGCTTAAACAGCCCCTATGGCTACACCTTC,CASSLNSPYGYTF,.,.,TRBJ1-2,TRBV7-2
TGTGCCAGCAGCTTAGAAGCTGCACCGGGAGCGGGAGCCTACGAGCAGTACTTC,CASSLEAAPGAGAYEQYF,.,TRBD2,TRBJ2-7,TRBV7-6
TGTGCCAGCAGTACAGTGGGATCACCCCTCCACTTT,CASSTVGSPLHF,few,.,TRBJ1-6,TRBV6-2/TRBV6-3
TGCGCCAGCAGCCAAGTTTGGGGGCCGGGGGAGCAGTACTTC,CASSQVWGPGEQYF,.,.,TRBJ2-5,TRBV4-1
TGTGCCGGCAGCACAGGCGCGATGGGTGAAAAACTGTTTTTT,CAGSTGAMGEKLFF,.,.,TRBJ1-4,TRBV7-2
TGTGCCAGCAGTCGTCCGGGACAGGGGGCCAACAATCAGCCCCAGCATTTT,CASSRPGQGANNQPQHF,once,TRBD1,TRBJ1-5,TRBV28
TGTGCCAGCAGTACTAGCGGGGGCTCCTACAATGAGCAGTACTTC,CASSTSGGSYNEQYF,.,TRBD2,TRBJ2-7,TRBV12-3/TRBV12-4
TGCAGCGTTGAAAAGGGTGGGGGTGATGGCGGCTACACCTTC,CSVEKGGGDGGYTF,.,.,TRBJ1-2,TRBV29-1
TGTGCCAGCACCCAAAACTCGGTGCGGGACACCGGGGAGCTGTTTTTT,CASTQNSVRDTGELFF,.,.,TRBJ2-2,TRBV2
TGTGCCAGCAGCCAAGGTGGGGGGACTAATGAAAAACTGTTTTTT,CASSQGGGTNEKLFF,few,.,TRBJ1-4,TRBV4-2
TGTGCCAGCAGTTACTCGAAAAGGACAGGGGACTACGAGCAGTACTTC,CASSYSKRTGDYEQYF,once,TRBD1,TRBJ2-7,TRBV6-2/TRBV6-3
TGTGCCAGCAGCTCCCCCGGGACAGGGAGGAAAGCTAACTATGGCTACACCTTC,CASSSPGTGRKANYGYTF,.,TRBD1,TRBJ1-2,TRBV7-9
TGTGCCAGCAGTTTAGTGACTCGGGGCTCCTATAATTCACCCCTCCACTTT,CASSLVTRGSYNSPLHF,.,.,TRBJ1-6,TRBV12-3/TRBV12-4
TGTACCAGCAGTGGACGGACGACGTCTGGCAATGAGCAGTTCTTC,CTSSGRTTSGNEQFF,.,.,TRBJ2-1,TRBV6-1
TGTGCCAGCAGCTTGGTGGTCGCGGGGCCTGATCGCTACACCTTC,CASSLVVAGPDRYTF,.,.,TRBJ1-2,TRBV5-6
TGTGCCAGCAGTTACTCGAATGGGAGGCGCGAGCAGTACTTC,CASSYSNGRREQYF,.,.,TRBJ2-7,TRBV6-5
TGTGCCAGCAGCCTACCCGGACAGGGGGTGGATGAGCAGTACTTC,CASSLPGQGVDEQYF,.,TRBD1,TRBJ2-7,TRBV6-6
TGCAGCGTTGAGGGACAGGGGGAGACCCAGTACTTC,CSVEGQGETQYF,few,TRBD1,TRBJ2-5,TRBV29-1
TGCAGTGCTACCTTGCGGGGCGAGACCCAGTACTTC,CSATLRGETQYF,few,.,TRBJ2-5,TRBV20-1
TGCGCCAGCAGCCAAGACAGGGATCTTGAGCAGTACTTC,CASSQDRDLEQYF,.,.,TRBJ2-7,TRBV4-3
TGCAGCGTTGAAGATTTTTTAACGACGGCCAAAAACATTCAGTACTTC,CSVEDFLTTAKNIQYF,few,.,TRBJ2-4,TRBV29-1
TGCAGTGCTATTAAGGGCGGTGCCAATCAGCCCCAGCATTTT,CSAIKGGANQPQHF,.,.,TRBJ1-5,TRBV20-1
TGTGCCATCAGTGGGGCTCCCGGGGATACGCAGTATTTT,CAISGAPGDTQYF,.,.,TRBJ2-3,TRBV10-3
TGTGCCAGCAAACCTTCAGGGACTAGCGGGAGTGGCGAGCAGTACTTC,CASKPSGTSGSGEQYF,.,TRBD2,TRBJ2-7,TRBV12-3/TRBV12-4
TGTGCCAGCAGTTCCACGGGGGCCCCTAACTATGGCTACACCTTC,CASSSTGAPNYGYTF,few,.,TRBJ1-2,TRBV2
TGTGCCATCAGTGAAGGGGATTACGGGCAGTACTTC,CAISEGDYGQYF,.,.,TRBJ2-7,TRBV10-3
TGTGCCAGCAGCCAAACTTCCTACAATGAGCAGTACTTC,CASSQTSYNEQYF,.,.,TRBJ2-7,TRBV4-2
TGTGCCAGCAGTCCCAGAAGTAGCGGGGTTTACGAGCAGTACTTC,CASSPRSSGVYEQYF,.,TRBD2,TRBJ2-7,TRBV6-2/TRBV6-3
TGTGCCAGCAGCTCTACCGAGCGGGGGCTCACCGGGGAGCTGTTTTTT,CASSSTERGLTGELFF,.,TRBD2,TRBJ2-2,TRBV13
TGCAGTGCTATACTAGCCCACACAGATACGCAGTATTTT,CSAILAHTDTQYF,.,.,TRBJ2-3,TRBV20-1
TGCAGTGCTAGGGGCCGGGGGTTCGCCCAACTGGACTACGAGCAGTACTTC,CSARGRGFAQLDYEQYF,once,.,TRBJ2-7,TRBV20-1
TGCAGCGGCCGGGACAGGGAAAGGAACGGGGAGCTGTTTTTT,CSGRDRERNGELFF,.,TRBD1,TRBJ2-2,TRBV29-1
TGTGCCAGCACCGAGGGGCAGGTCGGGTACGAGCAGTACTTC,CASTEGQVGYEQYF,.,.,TRBJ2-7,TRBV6-1